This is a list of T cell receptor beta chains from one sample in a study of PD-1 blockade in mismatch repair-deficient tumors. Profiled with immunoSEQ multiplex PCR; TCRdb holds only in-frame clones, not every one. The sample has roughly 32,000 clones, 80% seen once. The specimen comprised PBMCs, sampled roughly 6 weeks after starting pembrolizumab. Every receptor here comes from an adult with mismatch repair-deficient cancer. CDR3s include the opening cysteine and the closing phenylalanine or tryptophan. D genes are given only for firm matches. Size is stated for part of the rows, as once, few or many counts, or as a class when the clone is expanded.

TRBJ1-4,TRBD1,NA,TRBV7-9,CASSLAGGTNEKLFF,TGTGCCAGCAGCCTAGCAGGGGGAACTAATGAAAAACTGTTTTTT
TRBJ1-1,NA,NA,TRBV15,CATSRAGGNTEAFF,TGTGCCACCAGCAGAGCGGGAGGGAACACTGAAGCTTTCTTT
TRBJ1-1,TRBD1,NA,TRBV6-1,CASSDPGQYTEAFF,TGTGCCAGCAGTGATCCGGGACAGTACACTGAAGCTTTCTTT
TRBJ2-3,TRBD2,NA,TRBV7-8,CASSSGGLAGTDTQYF,TGTGCCAGCAGCTCAGGCGGACTAGCGGGCACAGATACGCAGTATTTT
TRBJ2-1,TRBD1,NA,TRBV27,CASTELQGASDNEQFF,TGTGCCAGCACCGAACTCCAGGGGGCGTCAGACAATGAGCAGTTCTTC
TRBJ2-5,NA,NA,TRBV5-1,CASSFGDSSYQETQYF,TGCGCCAGCAGCTTCGGGGATTCTTCTTACCAAGAGACCCAGTACTTC
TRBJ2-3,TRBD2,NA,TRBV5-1,CASSFRTSGRGDTQYF,TGCGCCAGCAGCTTTCGGACTAGCGGGAGAGGGGATACGCAGTATTTT
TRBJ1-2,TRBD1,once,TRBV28,CGTGDVGYTF,TGCGGGACAGGGGACGTTGGCTACACCTTC
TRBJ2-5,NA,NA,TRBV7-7,CASSPSLPVGETQYF,TGTGCCAGCAGCCCTAGCCTCCCAGTGGGGGAGACCCAGTACTTC
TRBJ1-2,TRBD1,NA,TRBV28,CASTRGGGTGSQGYGYTF,TGTGCCAGCACTCGGGGGGGCGGGACAGGGTCTCAAGGCTATGGCTACACCTTC
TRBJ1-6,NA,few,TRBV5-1,CASSPDSYSPLHF,TGCGCCAGCAGCCCGGACAGTTATTCACCCCTCCACTTT
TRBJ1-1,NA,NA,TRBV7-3,CASSRTVNTEAFF,TGTGCCAGCAGCCGAACAGTGAACACTGAAGCTTTCTTT
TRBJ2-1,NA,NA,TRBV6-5,CASSYVWGREQFF,TGTGCCAGCAGTTACGTTTGGGGGCGTGAGCAGTTCTTC
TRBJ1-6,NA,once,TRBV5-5,CASSLGLDRNNSPLHF,TGTGCCAGCAGCTTGGGACTTGACAGGAATAATTCACCCCTCCACTTT
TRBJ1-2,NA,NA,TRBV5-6,CASSSGGGLNYGYTF,TGTGCCAGCAGCTCCGGGGGGGGTTTGAACTATGGCTACACCTTC
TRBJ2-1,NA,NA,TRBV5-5,CASSRDYLEQFF,TGTGCCAGCAGCCGAGACTACCTTGAGCAGTTCTTC
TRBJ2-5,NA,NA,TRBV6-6,CASRPDQGETQYF,TGTGCCAGCAGACCGGACCAGGGGGAGACCCAGTACTTC
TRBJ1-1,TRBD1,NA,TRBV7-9,CASSVPDRGNTEAFF,TGTGCCAGCAGCGTTCCAGACAGGGGTAACACTGAAGCTTTCTTT
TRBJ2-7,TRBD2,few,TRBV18,CASSLTSGYEQYF,TGTGCCAGCTCACTAACTAGCGGCTACGAGCAGTACTTC
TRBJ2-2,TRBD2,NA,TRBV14,CASSHRGTSGNPGELFF,TGTGCCAGCAGCCACCGCGGGACTAGCGGGAACCCCGGGGAGCTGTTTTTT
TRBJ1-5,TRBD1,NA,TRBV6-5,CASRKDRVAPQHF,TGTGCCAGCAGGAAGGACAGGGTAGCGCCCCAGCATTTT
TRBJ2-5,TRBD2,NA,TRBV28,CASSPRTSGRDWYQETQYF,TGTGCCAGCAGTCCGCGGACTAGCGGGAGGGATTGGTACCAAGAGACCCAGTACTTC
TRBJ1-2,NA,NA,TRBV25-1,CASSSGYGYTF,TGTGCCAGCAGCTCAGGGTATGGCTACACCTTC
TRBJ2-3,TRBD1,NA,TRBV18,CASSTGITDTQYF,TGTGCCAGCTCGACAGGGATCACAGATACGCAGTATTTT
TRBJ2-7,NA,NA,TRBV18,CASSLPGLQSSYEQYF,TGTGCCAGCTCACTACCGGGACTCCAGAGCTCCTACGAGCAGTACTTC
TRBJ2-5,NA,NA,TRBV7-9,CASSLRTNWGFQETQYF,TGTGCCAGCAGCTTAAGGACTAACTGGGGCTTTCAAGAGACCCAGTACTTC
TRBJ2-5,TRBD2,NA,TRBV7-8,CASSFSGLAEQETQYF,TGTGCCAGCAGCTTCAGCGGACTAGCGGAACAAGAGACCCAGTACTTC
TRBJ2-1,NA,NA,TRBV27,CASSLVAVSLPSSYNEQFF,TGTGCCAGCAGTTTAGTGGCGGTCTCTCTCCCAAGCTCCTACAATGAGCAGTTCTTC
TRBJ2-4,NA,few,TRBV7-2,CASSLQGLGVAKNIQYF,TGTGCCAGCAGCTTACAGGGTTTGGGTGTCGCCAAAAACATTCAGTACTTC
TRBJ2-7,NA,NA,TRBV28,CASSSIRDSAYEQYF,TGTGCCAGCAGTTCTATACGGGACTCCGCCTACGAGCAGTACTTC
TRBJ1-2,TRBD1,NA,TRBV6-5,CASSYLTGGYGYTF,TGTGCCAGCAGTTACCTGACAGGGGGGTATGGCTACACCTTC
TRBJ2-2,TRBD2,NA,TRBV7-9,CASSLFRREIGELFF,TGTGCCAGCAGCTTATTTCGGCGGGAGATCGGGGAGCTGTTTTTT
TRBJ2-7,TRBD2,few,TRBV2,CASSVWTSGGSQQYF,TGTGCCAGCAGCGTCTGGACTAGCGGGGGCTCTCAGCAGTACTTC
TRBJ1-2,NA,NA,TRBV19,CASSIDPGPNYGYTF,TGTGCCAGTAGTATAGACCCAGGTCCTAACTATGGCTACACCTTC
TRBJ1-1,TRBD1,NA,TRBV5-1,CASSSMGTGDNTEAFF,TGCGCCAGCAGTTCTATGGGGACAGGGGATAACACTGAAGCTTTCTTT
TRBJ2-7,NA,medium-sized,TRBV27,CAIPNQGLLYEQYF,TGTGCCATCCCCAACCAGGGGCTTCTCTACGAGCAGTACTTC
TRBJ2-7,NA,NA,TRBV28,CASHPPGTYEQYF,TGTGCCTCCCACCCACCCGGGACCTACGAGCAGTACTTC